A selection of T cell receptor beta chains follows, all from one sample in a study of PD-1 blockade in classical Hodgkin lymphoma. The repertoire was sequenced with immunoSEQ multiplex PCR; TCRdb's copy has only in-frame clones and lacks some. The data show more than 55,000 clones, more than 75% seen once. The sequencing here drew on peripheral blood mononuclear cells (PBMCs), taken before the second cycle of nivolumab. These receptors were obtained from a human donor with classical Hodgkin lymphoma. The CDR3 runs from the conserved cysteine through the conserved F or W. The listing skips clone size in some rows; elsewhere it reads once, few, many or a size class.

clone_size v_call cdr3_aa
once TRBV6-5 CASSYSMDQPQHF
- TRBV6-7 CASSYSSRRDRGRYGYTF
- TRBV10-1 CASLDYSGTQYF
once TRBV6-5 CASSGQFPNQPQHF
once TRBV5-1 CASSLVPTGLGTEAFF
- TRBV7-8 CASSSPGEQYF
- TRBV27 CASSLSPRGTQYF
few TRBV7-9 CASSLPNRGIFAEAFF
- TRBV18 CASTSYTGELFF
- TRBV7-9 CASSLTGGISEAFF
- TRBV5-1 CASSLGPDYNEQFF
- TRBV30 CAWTNHGTVNTEAFF
- TRBV5-4 CASRPGGGQRFEQYF
- TRBV19 CASSINSGGHSYEQYF
- TRBV11-3 CASSFLADNEQFF
- TRBV19 CASTLGGAPYTF
- TRBV5-1 CASATSGDTDTQYF
- TRBV5-1 CASSPPLRDRGTGELFF
- TRBV4-1 CASSQERTASSTDTQYF
- TRBV7-2 CASSLLQHVGGRADTQYF
- TRBV6-6 CASSPTGSYEQYF
- TRBV19 CASSIRPGLAISTDTQYF
- TRBV27 CASSSPGRVNTEAFF
- TRBV5-1 CASSPLGGGNQPQHF
- TRBV5-1 CATQTSGGRTDTQYF
- TRBV5-1 CASSLAGDGYTF
- TRBV29-1 CSVARVSMNTEAFF
- TRBV5-1 CASSLGTGVSYEQYF
- TRBV21-1 CASSKAPEIGNQPQHF
- TRBV19 CASTPAASWDEQYF
- TRBV29-1 CSVEDPVGGPKNIQYF
- TRBV29-1 CSVEVRDTQETQYF
- TRBV11-2 CASSLNRQGILTQYF
few TRBV5-1 CASSRGLAGFEQYF
- TRBV5-1 CASSLAGSTDTQYF
- TRBV19 CASSIGTAGNTEAFF
- TRBV7-9 CASKGGYTYEQYF
- TRBV29-1 CSVLKIGQGELYGYTF
- TRBV28 CASRVLTGTADNEQFF
few TRBV6-6 CASSYGVEQGPEAFF
- TRBV30 CAWSVLTRQTINSPLHF
few TRBV28 CGVLANTEAFF
once TRBV12-2 CASRFEVSGLVDTQYF
- TRBV25-1 CASSLGSSGNTIYF
few TRBV6-6 CASSFERGLEDGYTF